This T cell receptor beta chain was identified in a study of molecular identifiers for immune sequencing clone quantification. Whole-study findings and limits: Under 1% of molecules in naive cells, but over 97% of effector molecules, belonged to clones above 20 RNA copies. Spiked Jurkat TCR RNA equivalent to one cell reportedly surfaced among about a million naive cells.

Remarks on this clonotype: Antigen unknown.

V was pared by 1 base and J by 2 bases, with 16 bases between. There are 17 residues in the CDR3. Germline CDR1 and CDR2: MGHRA and YSYEKL. Naive CD8 T cells were sorted as CD8+CD4-CCR7+CD45RA+. MiXCR was run by TCRdb on the PCR reads, yielding one entry per CDR3 protein. The table has about 320,000 distinct CDR3 sequences, about 22% seen once. The chain uses TRBV4-1 and TRBJ2-3, with D possibly called TRBD1 or TRBD2 (6 bases each). The material sequenced was naive CD8+ T cells from blood, with Jurkat cell RNA spiked in. Sample subset: FACS-sorted CD8+CD4-CCR7+CD45RA+ naive T cells. This sequence originates from a human donor in good health. Some libraries in this study had Jurkat cell RNA spiked in. Here the CDR3 DNA reads TGCGCCAGCAGCCAAGCCCCGGCGGGACAATCCACAGATACGCAGTATTTT. It translates to CASSQAPAGQSTDTQYF.